Below are 25 T cell receptor beta chains sequenced from a single sample in a study of blood T cell repertoires in COVID-19. This table comes from immunoSEQ multiplex PCR, and its TCRdb copy is limited to in-frame clones, with some not included. The data show roughly 260,000 clones, approximately 90% seen once. Sequenced: PBMCs or T cells enriched from blood (not recorded which). The receptors derive from a woman aged 18-29 years who had recovered from COVID-19.

This chain uses TRBV28 with TRBJ1-5; 7 bases match TRBD1. Losses at the gene ends were 5 bases for V and 2 bases for J; bases not matched to a gene: 15. The CDR3 is 18 residues long. From germline, CDR1 is MDHEN and CDR2 SYDVKM. CDR3 DNA: TGTGCCAGCAGTCGAAAGACAGGGCCGGGGATTGGCAATCAGCCCCAGCATTTT. Translating it yields CASSRKTGPGIGNQPQHF.

This clone was detected once. This rearrangement joins TRBV5-1 to TRBJ2-5, with unresolved D. V shed 4 bases and J shed 7 bases, with 14 bases lying between them. The CDR3 runs 13 residues. Germline V gene sequence: CDR1 SGHRS, CDR2 YFSETQ. The CDR3 sequence: CASSPMGEGTQYF. The CDR3 DNA is TGCGCCAGCAGCCCAATGGGCGAAGGGACCCAGTACTTC.

The chain uses TRBV9 and TRBJ2-2; D might be TRBD1 (5 bases). The germline V and J ends were trimmed by 1 base and 6 bases, with 7 bases remaining between them. There are 13 residues in the CDR3. Per the germline V gene, CDR1 is SGDLS and CDR2 is YYNGEE. The CDR3 protein is CASSVRGSGELFF. The CDR3 nucleotides read TGTGCCAGCAGCGTAAGGGGTTCCGGGGAGCTGTTTTTT.

The V call is TRBV18, the J call TRBJ2-7, with 8 nucleotides matching TRBD1. The CDR3 has 13 amino acids. Germline V CDR1 and CDR2: KGHSH, LQKENI. V lost 3 bases and J lost 6; bases outside the gene matches: 4. The CDR3 bases are TGTGCCAGCTCACCGACAGGGGATCGCGAGCAGTACTTC. Protein sequence: CASSPTGDREQYF.

This clone came up once. V and J are TRBV20-1 and TRBJ1-4; TRBD1 aligns across 8 bases. Germline V gene sequence: CDR1 DFQATT, CDR2 SNEGSKA (reference sequence). After removal of 3 bases from V and 12 bases from J, the junction contained 6 bases not matched to a gene. CDR3 length: 12 amino acids. CDR3 in DNA: TGCAGTGCTAGTGGACAGGGAAGGCAACTGTTTTTT. Protein: CSASGQGRQLFF.

This chain joins TRBV10-3 and TRBJ2-7; TRBD2 matches 8 bases. Germline trimming cut 2 bases from V and 5 bases from J; bases unmatched to any gene: 11. Germline V gives CDR1 ENHRY, CDR2 SYGVKD. The CDR3 has 16 amino acids. As DNA, the CDR3 is TGTGCCATCAGTGAGGGTAAAAGCGGGAGTGGCCACGAGCAGTACTTC. This sequence encodes CAISEGKSGSGHEQYF.

V usage is TRBV5-1 and J usage is TRBJ2-7, with unresolved D. V was trimmed by 4 bases and J by 2 bases, leaving 13 bases between them. Germline V gives CDR1 SGHRS, CDR2 YFSETQ. The CDR3 sequence is 14 residues long. This CDR3 is CASSKAGAAYEQYF. The CDR3 nucleotides read TGCGCCAGCAGCAAGGCAGGTGCCGCCTACGAGCAGTACTTC.

This rearrangement joins TRBV10-3 to TRBJ1-1, with TRBD1 matching over 11 bases. This CDR3 is built from 15 residues. Germline CDR1 and CDR2: ENHRY and SYGVKD. V trimming: 8 bases; J trimming: 0 bases; junction bases outside the gene matches: 5. The CDR3 sequence: CAISGTGGMNTEAFF. CDR3 bases: TGTGCCATCTCCGGGACAGGGGGGATGAACACTGAAGCTTTCTTT.

The J gene is TRBJ1-1, the V gene TRBV29-1; D is ambiguous. CDR1 and CDR2 (germline): SQVTM, ANQGSEA. The CDR3 is made up of 16 amino acids. The germline V and J ends were trimmed by 3 bases and 0 bases, with 17 bases remaining between them. CDR3 sequence (DNA): TGCAGCGTTGATCTCCGGAGGGCAGGAATGAACACTGAAGCTTTCTTT. Protein: CSVDLRRAGMNTEAFF.

The rearrangement links TRBV29-1 to TRBJ1-1; 7 bases match TRBD1. V shed 7 bases and J 6 bases; nucleotides not matched to a gene: 5. The V gene's germline CDR1 is SQVTM and CDR2 ANQGSEA. The CDR3 runs to 11 residues. The DNA of the CDR3 is TGCAGCGACAGGGGACGGGCTGAAGCTTTCTTT. Protein sequence: CSDRGRAEAFF.

The rearrangement joins TRBV7-9 to TRBJ2-2; D gene unclear. The CDR3 runs 15 residues. V gave up 8 bases and J gave up 0 bases, with 13 bases separating them. Germline V gives CDR1 SEHNR, CDR2 FQNEAQ (reference sequence). Here the CDR3 reads CASSKGVTNTGELFF. Written as DNA, the CDR3 is TGTGCCAGCTCAAAAGGAGTCACGAACACCGGGGAGCTGTTTTTT.

This sequence joins TRBV15 and TRBJ1-2; TRBD1 matches 11 bases. Germline CDR1 and CDR2: LNHNV and YYDKDF (reference sequence). V was clipped by 5 bases and J by 6 bases; unmatched bases: 11. The CDR3 loop spans 16 amino acids. CDR3 sequence reads: CATSRHGTGGDNGYTF. CDR3 DNA: TGTGCCACCAGCCGACATGGGACAGGGGGAGATAATGGCTACACCTTC.

The chain combines TRBV9 with TRBJ2-1; 10 positions agree with TRBD1. Per germline, CDR1 SGDLS and CDR2 YYNGEE. Unmatched junction bases numbered 10, after V lost 4 bases and J lost 6 bases. The CDR3 loop spans 16 amino acids. In DNA form, the CDR3 reads TGTGCCAGCAGCCCCTTCGGGACAGGGGAATTCAATGAGCAGTTCTTC. It is translated as CASSPFGTGEFNEQFF.

V is TRBV11-2 and J is TRBJ1-3; no clear D. Deletions cut 2 bases from V and 3 bases from J, with 11 bases between. This CDR3 comprises 15 residues. Germline V gene data show CDR1 as SGHAT and CDR2 as FQNNGV. The CDR3 sequence: CASSLSGFVGNTIYF. As DNA, the CDR3 is TGTGCCAGCAGCTTATCGGGGTTCGTTGGAAACACCATATATTTT.

The chain has TRBV10-1 and TRBJ1-6; D unresolved. Germline V lookup: CDR1 WNHNN, CDR2 SYGVQD (reference sequence). Between the trimmed V and J ends, which lost 2 bases and 10 bases, there was a span of 9 bases. CDR3 size: 13 residues. CDR3 sequence: CASSEKRGSPLHF. The DNA of the CDR3 is TGCGCCAGCAGTGAGAAGAGAGGGTCACCCCTCCACTTT.

The J gene is TRBJ1-3, the V gene TRBV7-8; maybe TRBD1 (6 bases). Germline CDR1 reads SGHVS; CDR2 reads FQNEAQ. Trimming left V 2 bases short and J 2 bases short, with 7 bases between. The CDR3 is made up of 14 amino acids. The CDR3 reads CASSLTGTGNTIYF. Written as DNA, the CDR3 is TGTGCCAGCAGCTTAACAGGGACTGGAAACACCATATATTTT.

Here the CDR3 reads CASSESGPLAEAFF. The CDR3 DNA sequence: TGCGCCAGCAGTGAGTCGGGCCCCTTAGCTGAAGCTTTCTTT. The chain links TRBV10-2 to TRBJ1-1; no definite D call. Trimming stripped 0 bases from V and 6 bases from J, with 11 bases between. Germline V gene data show CDR1 as WSHSY and CDR2 as SAAADI. The CDR3 loop spans 14 amino acids.

This clone was counted a single time. The V gene is TRBV18, the J gene TRBJ1-3; unclear D gene. The germline CDR1 and CDR2 sequences are KGHSH and LQKENI. V was clipped by 0 bases and J by 1 base, with 10 bases between them. CDR3 length: 16 amino acids. The CDR3 loop reads CASSPPSGFSGNTIYF. The CDR3 nucleotides read TGTGCCAGCTCACCACCGTCCGGGTTTTCTGGAAACACCATATATTTT.

The rearrangement joins TRBV10-3 to TRBJ2-1; TRBD2 matches 8 bases. CDR3 length: 16 amino acids. V was pared by 0 bases and J by 4 bases, with 5 bases of the junction left unmatched. The germline gives CDR1 ENHRY, CDR2 SYGVKD. In DNA, the CDR3 is TGTGCCATCAGTGAGTCAGGCGGGGGGCATTACAATGAGCAGTTCTTC. Protein product: CAISESGGGHYNEQFF.

The rearrangement uses TRBV27 and TRBJ2-4; 16 positions agree with TRBD2. The ends lost 5 bases at V and 7 bases at J; junction bases unmatched: 8. CDR3 length: 17 amino acids. Germline CDR1 and CDR2: MNHEY and SMNVEV (reference sequence). The chain's CDR3 is CASSTGTSGGGRNIQYF. Here the CDR3 DNA reads TGTGCCAGCAGTACAGGGACTAGCGGGGGGGGGCGGAACATTCAGTACTTC.

The chain uses TRBV10-3 and TRBJ2-5; 7 bases are shared with TRBD1. Germline loops: CDR1 ENHRY, CDR2 SYGVKD. With 5 bases clipped from V and 3 bases from J, the junction kept 3 bases outside the gene matches. CDR3 length equals 13 residues. The CDR3 DNA reads TGTGCCATCAGTTCAACAGGGGAAGAGACCCAGTACTTC. Translating it yields CAISSTGEETQYF.

V usage is TRBV7-9 and J usage is TRBJ1-1; 7 nucleotides line up with TRBD1. V lost 1 base to trimming and J lost 11 bases; unmatched junction nucleotides: 4. CDR3 length equals 12 residues. The germline gives CDR1 SEHNR, CDR2 FQNEAQ (reference sequence). The CDR3, as DNA: TGTGCCAGCAGCTTAGTTGGGACAGTGGCTTTCTTT. This translates into CASSLVGTVAFF.

V gene TRBV5-1 combines with J gene TRBJ1-1, with TRBD1 identical over 8 bases. The CDR3 runs 16 residues. J gave up 5 bases and V 4 bases, and 13 bases lay outside the gene matches. From germline, CDR1 is SGHRS and CDR2 YFSETQ. The chain's CDR3 is CASSLDRAAVGTEAFF. The CDR3 DNA is TGCGCCAGCAGCCTGGACAGGGCCGCCGTGGGTACTGAAGCTTTCTTT.

The V gene is TRBV5-4, the J gene TRBJ2-7; a possible D gene is TRBD2 (6 bases). The V end lost 8 bases, the J end lost 3 bases, and 15 bases lay between the germline ends. Germline CDR1 SGHNT, CDR2 YYREEE (reference sequence). The CDR3 consists of 13 residues. As DNA, the CDR3 is TGTGCCAGTTCTAGCGTGGGAAACTACGAGCAGTACTTC. This translates into CASSSVGNYEQYF.

The V and J genes are TRBV4-2 and TRBJ1-2, with 7 nucleotides matching TRBD1. Germline-derived CDR1 and CDR2 are LGHNA and YNFKEQ. CDR3 length: 14 amino acids. V shed 1 base and J 7 bases; nucleotides not matched to a gene: 6. In DNA, the CDR3 is TGTGCCAGCAGCCAAGTGCCAGGGGGTCTTGGCTACACCTTC. Amino acids: CASSQVPGGLGYTF.